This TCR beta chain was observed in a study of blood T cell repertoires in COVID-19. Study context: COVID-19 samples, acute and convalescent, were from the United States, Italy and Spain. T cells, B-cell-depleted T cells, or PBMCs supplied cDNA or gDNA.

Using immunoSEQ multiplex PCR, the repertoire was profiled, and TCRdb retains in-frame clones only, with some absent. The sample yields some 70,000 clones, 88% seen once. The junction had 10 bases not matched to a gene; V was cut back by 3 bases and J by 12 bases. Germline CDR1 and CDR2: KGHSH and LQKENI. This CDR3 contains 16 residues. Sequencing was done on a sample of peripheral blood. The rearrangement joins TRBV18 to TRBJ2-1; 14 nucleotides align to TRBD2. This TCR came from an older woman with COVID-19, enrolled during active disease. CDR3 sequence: CASSPGLAGVLEGQFF. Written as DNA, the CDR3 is TGTGCCAGCTCACCGGGACTAGCGGGAGTTTTGGAAGGGCAGTTCTTC.